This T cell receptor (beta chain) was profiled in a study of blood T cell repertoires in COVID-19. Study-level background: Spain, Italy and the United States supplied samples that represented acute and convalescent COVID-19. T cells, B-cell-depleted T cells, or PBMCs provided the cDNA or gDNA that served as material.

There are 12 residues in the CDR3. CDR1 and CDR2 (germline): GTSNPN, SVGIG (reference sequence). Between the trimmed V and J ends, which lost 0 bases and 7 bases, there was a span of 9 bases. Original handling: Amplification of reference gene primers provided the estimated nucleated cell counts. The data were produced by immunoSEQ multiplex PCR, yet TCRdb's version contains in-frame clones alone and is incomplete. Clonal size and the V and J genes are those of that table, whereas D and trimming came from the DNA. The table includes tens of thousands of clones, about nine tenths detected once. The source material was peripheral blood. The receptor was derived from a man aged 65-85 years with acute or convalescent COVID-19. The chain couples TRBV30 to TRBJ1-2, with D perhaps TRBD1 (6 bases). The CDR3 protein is CAWSVTGSGYTF. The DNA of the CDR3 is TGTGCCTGGAGTGTAACAGGGTCTGGCTACACCTTC. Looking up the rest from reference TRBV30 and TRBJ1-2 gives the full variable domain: SQTIHQWPATLVQPVGSPLSLECTVEGTSNPNLYWYRQAAGRGLQLLFYSVGIGQISSEVPQNLSASRPQDRQFILSSKKLLLSDSGFYLCAWSVTGSGYTFGSGTRLTVV.